This T cell receptor (beta chain) was identified during a study of T-cell memory formation after mild COVID-19. The 5'RACE method, run with constant-segment primers, produced TCR alpha and TCR beta cDNA libraries (carrying sample barcodes and UMIs). TCRdb called the 5' RACE reads again in MiXCR, with one record for every CDR3 protein. This repertoire shows fewer than 500,000 distinct CDR3 sequences, around a quarter found once; its top ten account for around an eighth. This clonotype was seen a few times. Its antigen remains unidentified. CDR1 is LGHNA, CDR2 YNFKEQ, per germline. Germline trimming cut 0 bases from V and 4 bases from J; bases unmatched to any gene: 1. The CDR3 extends over 14 amino acids. Study-level results: Some clones that responded turned up in pre-infection memory, which suggests that cross-reactive memory joined in. CM and EM subsets held most contracting CD4+ clones; EMRA held CD8+ ones.

Sequenced input: PBMCs or a T cell subset sorted from them (not recorded which). The sequence derives from an adult woman who had mild COVID-19 (a few samples of this study predate the infection). Cell type and time point are not known. The V gene is TRBV4-2, the J gene TRBJ2-7, with 9 positions matching TRBD2. The CDR3 sequence is CASSQEREGYEQYF. CDR3 nucleotide sequence: TGTGCCAGCAGCCAAGAGCGGGAGGGGTACGAGCAGTACTTC.